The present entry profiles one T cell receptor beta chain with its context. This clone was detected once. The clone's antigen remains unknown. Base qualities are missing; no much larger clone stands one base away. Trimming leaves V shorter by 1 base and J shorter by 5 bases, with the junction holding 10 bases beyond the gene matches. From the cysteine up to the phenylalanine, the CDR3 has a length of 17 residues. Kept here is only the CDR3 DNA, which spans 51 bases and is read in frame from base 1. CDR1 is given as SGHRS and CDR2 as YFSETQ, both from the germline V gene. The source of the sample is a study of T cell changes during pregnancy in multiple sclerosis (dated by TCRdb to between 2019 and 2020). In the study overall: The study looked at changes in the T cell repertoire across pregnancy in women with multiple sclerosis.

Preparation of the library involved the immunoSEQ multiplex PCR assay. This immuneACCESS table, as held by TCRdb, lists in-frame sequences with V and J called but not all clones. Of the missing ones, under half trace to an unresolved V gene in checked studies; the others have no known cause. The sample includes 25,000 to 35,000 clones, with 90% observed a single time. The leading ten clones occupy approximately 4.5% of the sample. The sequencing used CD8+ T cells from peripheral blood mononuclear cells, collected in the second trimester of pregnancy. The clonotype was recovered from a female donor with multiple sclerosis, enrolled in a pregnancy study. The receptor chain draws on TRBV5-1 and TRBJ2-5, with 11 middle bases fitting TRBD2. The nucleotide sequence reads TGCGCCAGCAGCTTGTTCGTAGCGGGAGGGCCGGAGGAGACCCAGTACTTC. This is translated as CASSLFVAGGPEETQYF.